Following are 14 T cell receptor beta chains from one sample sequenced in a study of blood T cell repertoires in COVID-19. Produced via immunoSEQ multiplex PCR; TCRdb's table is partial and in-frame only. In the table there are tens of thousands of clones, 90% to 95% of which are singletons. The sequenced material came from peripheral blood. The receptors were sampled from a man aged 50 to 60 with COVID-19, enrolled during active disease.

This sequence joins TRBV7-8 and TRBJ2-5; no clear D. The CDR3 loop spans 12 amino acids. The germline V gene has CDR1 SGHVS and CDR2 FQNEAQ. Trimming removed 5 bases from V and 5 bases from J, with 9 bases in between. The CDR3 here is CASSPSRETQYF. CDR3 coding DNA: TGTGCCAGCAGCCCCTCTAGGGAGACCCAGTACTTC.

The chain links TRBV7-6 to TRBJ2-7; D is possibly TRBD2 (6 bases). Germline assignment: CDR1 SGHVS and CDR2 FNYEAQ. The CDR3 consists of 15 residues. Deletions cut 2 bases from V and 6 bases from J, with 17 bases between. Here the CDR3 reads CASSLLSREAGEQYF. In nucleotides, the CDR3 is TGTGCCAGCAGCTTACTCTCCAGGGAGGCTGGCGAGCAGTACTTC.

V gene TRBV5-4 combines with J gene TRBJ2-1; maybe TRBD2 (5 bases). This CDR3 is 12 amino acids long. V lost 4 bases and J 9 bases, leaving 11 bases between the germline ends. Germline V gene data show CDR1 as SGHNT and CDR2 as YYREEE (reference sequence). This chain's CDR3 is CASSTWAGEQFF. CDR3 DNA sequence: TGTGCCAGCAGCACGTGGGCGGGTGAGCAGTTCTTC.

The rearrangement joins TRBV19 to TRBJ2-2, with 8 bases that match TRBD2. Germline CDR1 reads LNHDA; CDR2 reads SQIVND (reference sequence). V lost 10 bases and J lost 2; bases outside the gene matches: 12. This CDR3 is 16 amino acids long. The CDR3 sequence is CATIMAGGLNTGELFF. As DNA, the CDR3 is TGTGCCACCATCATGGCGGGGGGACTCAACACCGGGGAGCTGTTTTTT. The full variable domain, completed using reference TRBV19 and TRBJ2-2, is DGGITQSPKYLFRKEGQNVTLSCEQNLNHDAMYWYRQDPGQGLRLIYYSQIVNDFQKGDIAEGYSVSREKKESFPLTVTSAQKNPTAFYLCATIMAGGLNTGELFFGEGSRLTVL.

This chain links TRBV27 with TRBJ2-7; 13 bases are a match to TRBD2. After removal of 6 bases from V and 6 bases from J, the junction contained 8 bases not matched to a gene. CDR1 MNHEY and CDR2 SMNVEV come from the germline V gene (reference sequence). The CDR3 has 15 residues. CDR3 sequence (DNA): TGTGCCAGCAGCCCAGGGACTAGCGGGACCGGCGAGCAGTACTTC. Its translation: CASSPGTSGTGEQYF.

This chain connects TRBV24-1 to TRBJ2-3, with 7 bases fitting TRBD2. Germline loops: CDR1 KGHDR, CDR2 SFDVKD. The V gene end was trimmed by 3 bases and the J gene end by 5 bases; junction bases not matched to a gene: 7. The CDR3 totals 15 residues. The CDR3 here is CATSDTGGLGDTQYF. The CDR3 bases are TGTGCCACCAGTGATACGGGGGGATTAGGAGATACGCAGTATTTT.

The sample holds a few counts of this clone. The chain links TRBV20-1 to TRBJ1-1, with 7 bases matching TRBD1. The germline gives CDR1 DFQATT, CDR2 SNEGSKA (reference sequence). The CDR3 has 11 amino acids. V lost 3 bases and J lost 7; bases outside the gene matches: 2. CDR3 sequence reads: CSASRQGEAFF. Written as DNA, the CDR3 is TGCAGTGCTAGCCGACAGGGTGAAGCTTTCTTT.

This chain links TRBV6-5 with TRBJ2-1; possibly TRBD1 for D (7 bases). The V and J ends lost 6 bases and 2 bases respectively, with 14 bases between them. Germline lookup yields CDR1 MNHEY and CDR2 SVGAGI. This CDR3 comprises 15 residues. The CDR3 protein is CASSDRRGPYNEQFF. The CDR3 nucleotides read TGTGCCAGCAGCGACAGGAGGGGGCCCTACAATGAGCAGTTCTTC.

The chain has TRBV12-3 or TRBV12-4 and TRBJ2-2; D is ambiguous. The CDR3 spans 13 residues. V shed 3 bases and J shed 6 bases, with 8 bases lying between them. CDR3 sequence reads: CASSLRLSGELFF. The CDR3 coding sequence is TGTGCCAGCAGTTTGAGGTTGTCCGGGGAGCTGTTTTTT.

V usage is TRBV30 and J usage is TRBJ2-2, with TRBD2 identical over 13 bases. V was pared by 2 bases and J by 14 bases, with 5 bases of the junction left unmatched. Germline CDR1 reads GTSNPN; CDR2 reads SVGIG (reference sequence). The CDR3 has 13 residues. This CDR3 is CAWSPRTSGRLFF. CDR3 DNA sequence: TGTGCCTGGAGTCCACGGACTAGCGGGAGACTGTTTTTT. The full variable domain, with the rest looked up from reference TRBV30 and TRBJ2-2, is SQTIHQWPATLVQPVGSPLSLECTVEGTSNPNLYWYRQAAGRGLQLLFYSVGIGQISSEVPQNLSASRPQDRQFILSSKKLLLSDSGFYLCAWSPRTSGRLFFGEGSRLTVL.

The chain links TRBV6-5 to TRBJ1-1; the D gene is possibly TRBD1 (6 bases). There are 14 residues in the CDR3. Germline assignment: CDR1 MNHEY and CDR2 SVGAGI. V dropped 0 bases and J dropped 5 bases, with 10 bases sitting between them. The DNA for the CDR3 is TGTGCCAGCAGTTACTCGCAGGGGTCTACTGAAGCTTTCTTT. This sequence encodes CASSYSQGSTEAFF.

The V call is TRBV19, the J call TRBJ2-1; 10 bases map to TRBD2. Per germline, CDR1 LNHDA and CDR2 SQIVND (reference sequence). The CDR3 consists of 16 residues. Unmatched junction bases numbered 10, after V lost 7 bases and J lost 4 bases. For the CDR3, the DNA is TGTGCCAGTACCCGAAGCGGACTAGCGGTTTACAATGAGCAGTTCTTC. Its protein product is CASTRSGLAVYNEQFF.

This clone was found once. The same CDR3 arises from other DNA sequences in this sample as well. The chain links TRBV19 to TRBJ1-2, with TRBD1 as a possible D gene (5 bases). Trimming took off 2 bases at V and 0 bases at J, with 7 bases between the two ends. CDR1 and CDR2 (germline): LNHDA, SQIVND (reference sequence). This CDR3 contains 14 residues. CDR3 residues: CASSIRDSNYGYTF. The CDR3, as DNA: TGTGCCAGTAGTATACGGGACTCTAACTATGGCTACACCTTC.

This clone was seen a single time. The rearrangement links TRBV19 to TRBJ2-7; maybe TRBD1 (6 bases). V dropped 5 bases and J dropped 4 bases, with 18 bases sitting between them. There are 15 residues in the CDR3. Germline CDR1 reads LNHDA; CDR2 reads SQIVND (reference sequence). In nucleotides, the CDR3 is TGTGCCAGTAGTGTCCCCGGAGGAAGGGGGTACGAGCAGTACTTC. It yields the protein CASSVPGGRGYEQYF.